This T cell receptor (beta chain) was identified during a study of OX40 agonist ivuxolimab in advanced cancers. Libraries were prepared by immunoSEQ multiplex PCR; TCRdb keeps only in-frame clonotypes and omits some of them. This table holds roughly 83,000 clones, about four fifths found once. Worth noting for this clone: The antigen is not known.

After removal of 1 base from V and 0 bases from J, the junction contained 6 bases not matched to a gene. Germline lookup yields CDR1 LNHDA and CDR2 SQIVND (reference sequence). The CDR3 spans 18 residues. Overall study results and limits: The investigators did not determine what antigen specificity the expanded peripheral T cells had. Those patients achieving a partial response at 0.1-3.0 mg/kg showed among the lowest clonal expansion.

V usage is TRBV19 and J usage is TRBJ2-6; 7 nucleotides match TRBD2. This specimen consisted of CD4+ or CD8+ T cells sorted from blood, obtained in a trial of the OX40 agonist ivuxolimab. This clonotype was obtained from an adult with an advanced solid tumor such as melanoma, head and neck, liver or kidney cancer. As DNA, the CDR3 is TGTGCCAGTAGTATAGTTTGGGAGGGGAGCTCTGGGGCCAACGTCCTGACTTTC. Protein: CASSIVWEGSSGANVLTF.